Listed below are T cell receptor beta chains from one sample, sequenced in a study of blood T cell repertoires in COVID-19. Some clones are missing from TCRdb's copy, which holds only in-frame ones; the method was immunoSEQ multiplex PCR. Of about 46,000 clones in the sample, about nine tenths are singletons; the top ten hold about a sixth. The material sequenced was peripheral blood. Source of these receptors: a human donor in a cohort sampled during active COVID-19. Each CDR3 is given with its conserved first and last residue. D genes are given only for firm matches. Expanded clones get a size class; other rows say once, few or many, or leave the size out.

CDR3nt	CDR3aa	j_gene	d_gene	v_gene	abundance
TGTGCCAGCACCCCCCGCCGGGCTAGCGGGATAGGAGAGACCCAGTACTTC	CASTPRRASGIGETQYF	TRBJ2-5	TRBD2	TRBV28	.
TGTGCCAGCAGCTCCGAAGGACAGCTCTATAATTCACCCCTCCACTTT	CASSSEGQLYNSPLHF	TRBJ1-6	.	TRBV7-9	.
TGTGCAAGTCGCTTAGTCGGAATAAGGGACAGGGGGCACTGTGGTAGTGACAATCAGCCCCAGCATTTT	CASRLVGIRDRGHCGSDNQPQHF	TRBJ1-5	.	TRBV12-2	.
TGTGCCAGCAGCCCCGGGACAGGGCGAAATTCACCCCTCCACTTT	CASSPGTGRNSPLHF	TRBJ1-6	TRBD1	TRBV5-4	.
TGTGCCAGCAGCACTACAATCTACGAGCAGTACTTC	CASSTTIYEQYF	TRBJ2-7	.	TRBV7-2	.
TGTGCCAGCAGCTTCCGACAGGGTATGGGCTCTGGAAACACCATATATTTT	CASSFRQGMGSGNTIYF	TRBJ1-3	TRBD1	TRBV5-5	.
TGTGCCAGCAGTGCCGGTTCATACAATGAGCAGTTCTTC	CASSAGSYNEQFF	TRBJ2-1	.	TRBV2	.
TGCGCCAGCAGCCAAGAGCGGGGGGGCCAAGAGACCCAGTACTTC	CASSQERGGQETQYF	TRBJ2-5	TRBD2	TRBV4-3	.
TGTGCCAGCAGTCGCCCCAGCTCCTACAATGAGCAGTTCTTC	CASSRPSSYNEQFF	TRBJ2-1	.	TRBV28	.
TGTGCCAGCACCCTAAAGTCACCCTATAATTCACCCCTCCACTTT	CASTLKSPYNSPLHF	TRBJ1-6	.	TRBV28	.
TGCGCCAGCAGCTTGACCGGACTAGCGGGAGAAGAGCAGTACTTC	CASSLTGLAGEEQYF	TRBJ2-7	TRBD2	TRBV5-1	.
TGTGCCACCACGGGGGATCTGTACGAGCAGTACTTC	CATTGDLYEQYF	TRBJ2-7	.	TRBV25-1	.
TGCGCCAGCAGCCAAGGGACTAGCGGGATCTTCGGCGAGCAGTACTTC	CASSQGTSGIFGEQYF	TRBJ2-7	TRBD2	TRBV4-1	.
TGTGCCAGTAGTGTCGGTAGCTCCTACGAGCAGTACTTC	CASSVGSSYEQYF	TRBJ2-7	.	TRBV19	once
TGTGCCAGCAGTGTAGACAGGGTCAACGAGCAGTACTTC	CASSVDRVNEQYF	TRBJ2-7	TRBD1	TRBV2	.
TGTGCCAGCGGCAGTTTAACCTCTGGGGCCAACGTCCTGACTTTC	CASGSLTSGANVLTF	TRBJ2-6	.	TRBV9	.
TGTGCCAGCAGTTGGGACAGGCTCGGGACTAGCGGATCCTACGAGCAGTACTTC	CASSWDRLGTSGSYEQYF	TRBJ2-7	TRBD2	TRBV28	once
TGTGCCAGCAGTGAAGAACAGGGGACCTACAATGAGCAGTTCTTC	CASSEEQGTYNEQFF	TRBJ2-1	TRBD1	TRBV2	.
TGTGCCAGCAGTGAAGACACCTCCCAAGGGAGTGAAGCTTTCTTT	CASSEDTSQGSEAFF	TRBJ1-1	.	TRBV6-1	once